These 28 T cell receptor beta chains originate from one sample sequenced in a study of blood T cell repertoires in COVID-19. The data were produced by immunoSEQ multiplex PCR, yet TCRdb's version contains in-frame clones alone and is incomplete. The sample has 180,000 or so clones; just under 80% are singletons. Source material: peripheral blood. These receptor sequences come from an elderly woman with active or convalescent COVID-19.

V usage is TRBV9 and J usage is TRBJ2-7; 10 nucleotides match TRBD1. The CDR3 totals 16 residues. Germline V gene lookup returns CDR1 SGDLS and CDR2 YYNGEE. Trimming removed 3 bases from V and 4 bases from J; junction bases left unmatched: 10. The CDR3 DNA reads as TGTGCCAGCAGCGGTGGACAGGGGGGAGCTTTGTACGAGCAGTACTTC. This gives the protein CASSGGQGGALYEQYF.

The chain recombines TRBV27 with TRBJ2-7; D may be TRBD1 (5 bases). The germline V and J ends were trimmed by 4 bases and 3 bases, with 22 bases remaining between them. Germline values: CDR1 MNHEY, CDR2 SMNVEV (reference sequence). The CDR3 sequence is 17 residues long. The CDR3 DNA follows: TGTGCCAGCAGTTCACAGGCCCCGGTGGGATCACTCTACGAGCAGTACTTC. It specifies CASSSQAPVGSLYEQYF.

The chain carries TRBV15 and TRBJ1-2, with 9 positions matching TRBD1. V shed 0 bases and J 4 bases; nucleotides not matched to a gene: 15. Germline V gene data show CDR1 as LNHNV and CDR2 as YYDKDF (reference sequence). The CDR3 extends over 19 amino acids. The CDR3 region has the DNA TGTGCCACCAGCAGAGATCCCGGGACAGGGAGTGGTAAGAGCTATGGCTACACCTTC. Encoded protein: CATSRDPGTGSGKSYGYTF.

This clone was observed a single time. CDR3 coding DNA: TGTGCCACCAGCAGGCCTAGCTTTGCGGAGACCCAGTACTTC. This encodes CATSRPSFAETQYF. The chain employs TRBV15 and TRBJ2-5, with a weak D call TRBD2 (5 bases). The length of the CDR3 is 14 residues. The ends were cut back, 3 bases at V and 5 bases at J, with 13 bases in the middle. In germline, CDR1 is LNHNV, CDR2 YYDKDF (reference sequence).

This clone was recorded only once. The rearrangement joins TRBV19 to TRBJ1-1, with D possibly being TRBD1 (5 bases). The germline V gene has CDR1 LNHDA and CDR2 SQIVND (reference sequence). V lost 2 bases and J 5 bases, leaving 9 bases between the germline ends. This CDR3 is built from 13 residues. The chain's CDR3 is CASSIRGGTEAFF. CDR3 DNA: TGTGCCAGTAGTATAAGGGGAGGGACTGAAGCTTTCTTT. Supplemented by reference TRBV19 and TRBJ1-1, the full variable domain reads DGGITQSPKYLFRKEGQNVTLSCEQNLNHDAMYWYRQDPGQGLRLIYYSQIVNDFQKGDIAEGYSVSREKKESFPLTVTSAQKNPTAFYLCASSIRGGTEAFFGQGTRLTVV.

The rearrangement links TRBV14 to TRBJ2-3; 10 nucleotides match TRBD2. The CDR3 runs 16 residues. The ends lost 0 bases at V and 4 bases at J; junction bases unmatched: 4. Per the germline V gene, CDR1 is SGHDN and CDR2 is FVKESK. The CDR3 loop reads CASSQDTSGDADTQYF. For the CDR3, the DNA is TGTGCCAGCAGCCAAGATACTAGCGGGGATGCAGATACGCAGTATTTT.

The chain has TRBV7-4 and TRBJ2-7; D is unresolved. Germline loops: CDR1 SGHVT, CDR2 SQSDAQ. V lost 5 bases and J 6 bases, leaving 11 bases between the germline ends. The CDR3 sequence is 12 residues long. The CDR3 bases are TGTGCCAGCAGCCCCCCCGGTTTCGAGCAGTACTTC. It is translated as CASSPPGFEQYF.

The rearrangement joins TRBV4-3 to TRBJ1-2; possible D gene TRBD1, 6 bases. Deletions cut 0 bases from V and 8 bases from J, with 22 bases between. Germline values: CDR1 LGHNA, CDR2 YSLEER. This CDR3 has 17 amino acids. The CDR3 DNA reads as TGCGCCAGCAGCCAAGATAGTAGGGGGGGACGGCCGGGAGGCTACACCTTC. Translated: CASSQDSRGGRPGGYTF.

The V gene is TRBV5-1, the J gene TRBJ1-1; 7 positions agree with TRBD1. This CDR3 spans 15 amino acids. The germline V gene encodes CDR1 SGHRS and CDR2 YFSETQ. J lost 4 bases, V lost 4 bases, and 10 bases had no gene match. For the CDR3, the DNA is TGCGCCAGCAGCCCGGGACAGACATGGGGCACTGAAGCTTTCTTT. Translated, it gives CASSPGQTWGTEAFF.

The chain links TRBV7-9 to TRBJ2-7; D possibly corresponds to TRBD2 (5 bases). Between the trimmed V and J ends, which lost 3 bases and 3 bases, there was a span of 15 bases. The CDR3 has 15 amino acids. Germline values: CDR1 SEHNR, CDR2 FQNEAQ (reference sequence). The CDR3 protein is CASSFEPGLGYEQYF. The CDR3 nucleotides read TGTGCCAGCAGCTTCGAACCGGGGTTAGGCTACGAGCAGTACTTC.

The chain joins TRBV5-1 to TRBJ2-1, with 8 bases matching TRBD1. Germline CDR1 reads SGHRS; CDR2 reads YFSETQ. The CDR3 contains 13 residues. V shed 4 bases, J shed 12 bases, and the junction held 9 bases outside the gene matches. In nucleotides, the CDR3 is TGCGCCAGCAGCGAGACAGGGGTACGGGGGCAGTTCTTC. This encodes CASSETGVRGQFF. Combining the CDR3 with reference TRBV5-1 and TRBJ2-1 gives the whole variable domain KAGVTQTPRYLIKTRGQQVTLSCSPISGHRSVSWYQQTPGQGLQFLFEYFSETQRNKGNFPGRFSGRQFSNSRSEMNVSTLELGDSALYLCASSETGVRGQFFGPGTRLTVL.

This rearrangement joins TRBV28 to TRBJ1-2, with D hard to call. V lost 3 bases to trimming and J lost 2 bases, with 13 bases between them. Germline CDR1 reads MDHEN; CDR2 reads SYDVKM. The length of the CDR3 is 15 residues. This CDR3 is CASSFTLTENYGYTF. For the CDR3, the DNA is TGTGCCAGCAGTTTCACGCTTACAGAGAACTATGGCTACACCTTC.

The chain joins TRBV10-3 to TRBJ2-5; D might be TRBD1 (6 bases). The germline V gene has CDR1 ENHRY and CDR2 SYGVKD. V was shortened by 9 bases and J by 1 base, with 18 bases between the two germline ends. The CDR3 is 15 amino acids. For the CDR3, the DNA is TGTGCCATAGCCGAATCCGGGACAAGCCAAGAGACCCAGTACTTC. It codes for CAIAESGTSQETQYF.

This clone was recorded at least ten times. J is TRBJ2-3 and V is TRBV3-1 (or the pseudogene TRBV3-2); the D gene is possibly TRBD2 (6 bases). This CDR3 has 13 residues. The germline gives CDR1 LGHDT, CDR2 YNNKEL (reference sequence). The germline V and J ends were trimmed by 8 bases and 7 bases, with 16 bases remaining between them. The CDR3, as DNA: TGTGCCAGCCGTATGATGAGCGGGCATACGCAGTATTTT. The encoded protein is CASRMMSGHTQYF.

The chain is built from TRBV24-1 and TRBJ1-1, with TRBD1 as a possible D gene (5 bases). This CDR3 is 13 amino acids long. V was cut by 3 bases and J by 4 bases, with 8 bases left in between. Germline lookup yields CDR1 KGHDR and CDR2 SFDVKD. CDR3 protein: CATSDQGFTEAFF. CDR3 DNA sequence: TGTGCCACCAGTGATCAGGGCTTCACTGAAGCTTTCTTT.

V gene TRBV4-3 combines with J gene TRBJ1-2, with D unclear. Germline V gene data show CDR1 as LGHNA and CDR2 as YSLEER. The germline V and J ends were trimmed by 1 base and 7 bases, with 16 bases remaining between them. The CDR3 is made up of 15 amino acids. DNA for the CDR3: TGCGCCAGCAGCCAAGTGCATAGTTTTGCCCGTGGCTACACCTTC. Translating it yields CASSQVHSFARGYTF.

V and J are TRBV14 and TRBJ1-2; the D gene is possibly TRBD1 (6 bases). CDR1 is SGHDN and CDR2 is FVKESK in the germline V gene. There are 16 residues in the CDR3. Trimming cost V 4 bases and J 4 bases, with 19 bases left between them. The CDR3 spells CASSLGSRGVRYGYTF. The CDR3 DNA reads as TGTGCCAGCAGCCTAGGATCCAGGGGAGTCCGCTATGGCTACACCTTC.

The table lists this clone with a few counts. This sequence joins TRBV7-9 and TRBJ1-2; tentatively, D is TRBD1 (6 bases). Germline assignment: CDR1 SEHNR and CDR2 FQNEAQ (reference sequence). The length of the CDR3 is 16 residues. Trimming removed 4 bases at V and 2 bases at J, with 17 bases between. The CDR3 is CASSSRENRANYGYTF. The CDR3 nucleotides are TGTGCCAGCAGCTCCAGGGAGAACAGGGCCAACTATGGCTACACCTTC.

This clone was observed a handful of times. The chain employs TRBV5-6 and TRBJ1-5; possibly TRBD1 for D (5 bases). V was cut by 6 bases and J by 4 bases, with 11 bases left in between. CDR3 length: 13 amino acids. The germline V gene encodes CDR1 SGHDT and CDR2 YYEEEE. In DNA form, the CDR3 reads TGTGCCAGCACCCTGGGGGGGAATCAGCCCCAGCATTTT. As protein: CASTLGGNQPQHF.

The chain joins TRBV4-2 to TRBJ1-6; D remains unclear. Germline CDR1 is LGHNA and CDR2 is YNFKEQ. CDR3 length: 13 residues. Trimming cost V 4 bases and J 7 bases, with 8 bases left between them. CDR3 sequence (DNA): TGTGCCAGCAGCCCCGTCCCCAATTCACCCCTCCACTTT. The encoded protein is CASSPVPNSPLHF.

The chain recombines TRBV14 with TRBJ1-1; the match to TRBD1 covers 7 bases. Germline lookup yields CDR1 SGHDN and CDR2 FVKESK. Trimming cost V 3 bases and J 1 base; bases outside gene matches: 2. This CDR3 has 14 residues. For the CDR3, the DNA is TGTGCCAGCAGCCACAGGACAGGGAACACTGAAGCTTTCTTT. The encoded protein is CASSHRTGNTEAFF.

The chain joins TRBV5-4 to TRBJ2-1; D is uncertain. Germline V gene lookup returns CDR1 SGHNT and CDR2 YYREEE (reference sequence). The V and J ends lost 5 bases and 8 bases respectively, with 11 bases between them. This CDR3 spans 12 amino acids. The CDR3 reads CASRSPVDEQFF. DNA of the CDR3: TGTGCCAGCAGATCGCCGGTGGATGAGCAGTTCTTC. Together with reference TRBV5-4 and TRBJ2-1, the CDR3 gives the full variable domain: ETGVTQSPTHLIKTRGQQVTLRCSSQSGHNTVSWYQQALGQGPQFIFQYYREEENGRGNFPPRFSGLQFPNYSSELNVNALELDDSALYLCASRSPVDEQFFGPGTRLTVL.

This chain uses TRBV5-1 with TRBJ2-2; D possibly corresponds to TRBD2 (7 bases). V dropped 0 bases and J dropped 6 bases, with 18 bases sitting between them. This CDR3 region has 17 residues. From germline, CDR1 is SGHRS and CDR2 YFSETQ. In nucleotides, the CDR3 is TGCGCCAGCAGCTTGGCCCAAGGGGGGGCCTCATCCGGGGAGCTGTTTTTT. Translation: CASSLAQGGASSGELFF.

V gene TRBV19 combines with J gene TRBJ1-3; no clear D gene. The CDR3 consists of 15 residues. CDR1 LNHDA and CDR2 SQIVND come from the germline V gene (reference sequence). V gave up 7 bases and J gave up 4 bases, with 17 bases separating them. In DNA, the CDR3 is TGTGCCAGTACCCTACTCGGGGAATCGGGAAACACCATATATTTT. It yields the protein CASTLLGESGNTIYF.

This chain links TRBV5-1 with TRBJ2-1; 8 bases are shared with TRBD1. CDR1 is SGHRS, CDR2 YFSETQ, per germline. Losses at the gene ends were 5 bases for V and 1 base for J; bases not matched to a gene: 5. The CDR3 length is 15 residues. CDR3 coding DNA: TGCGCCAGCAGGGGTGGACAGGGTTCCTACAATGAGCAGTTCTTC. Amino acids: CASRGGQGSYNEQFF. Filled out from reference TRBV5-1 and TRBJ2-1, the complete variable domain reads KAGVTQTPRYLIKTRGQQVTLSCSPISGHRSVSWYQQTPGQGLQFLFEYFSETQRNKGNFPGRFSGRQFSNSRSEMNVSTLELGDSALYLCASRGGQGSYNEQFFGPGTRLTVL.

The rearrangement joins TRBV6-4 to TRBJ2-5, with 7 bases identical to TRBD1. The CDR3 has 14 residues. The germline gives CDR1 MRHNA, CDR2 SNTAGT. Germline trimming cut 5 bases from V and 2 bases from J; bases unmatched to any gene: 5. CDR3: CASSYRGYQETQYF. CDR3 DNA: TGTGCCAGCAGTTACAGGGGATATCAAGAGACCCAGTACTTC.

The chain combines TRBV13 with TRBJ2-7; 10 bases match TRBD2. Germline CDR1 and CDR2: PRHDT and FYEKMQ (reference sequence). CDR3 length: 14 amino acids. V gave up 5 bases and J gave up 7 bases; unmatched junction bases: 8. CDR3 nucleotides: TGTGCCAGCAGCCCAGGACTAGCGGCGGGGGAGCAGTACTTC. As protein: CASSPGLAAGEQYF.

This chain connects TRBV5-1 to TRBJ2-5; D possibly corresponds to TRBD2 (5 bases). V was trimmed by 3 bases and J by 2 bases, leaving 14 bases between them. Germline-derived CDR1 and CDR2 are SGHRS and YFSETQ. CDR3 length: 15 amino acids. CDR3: CASSSRGRRQETQYF. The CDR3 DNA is TGCGCCAGCAGCTCCCGTGGGCGGAGGCAAGAGACCCAGTACTTC.